This is a list of T cell receptor beta chains from one sample in a study of T-cell reconstitution after alpha-beta-depleted transplantation in children. Using its own MiXCR run on the PCR reads, TCRdb lists one record per CDR3 protein. The sample lists a few hundred thousand distinct CDR3 sequences; approximately 10% were seen once. The sequenced sample was PBMCs from the stem cell graft donor, obtained from the stem cell graft. The receptor source for this set is a human donor who donated a stem cell graft to a child with acute myeloid leukemia. Each CDR3 is given with its conserved first and last residue. Fields, in order: D gene, V gene, clone size, J gene, CDR3 protein, CDR3 DNA. D genes are given only for firm matches. Size is stated for part of the rows, as once, few or many counts, or as a class when the clone is expanded.

TRBD2	TRBV6-1	few	TRBJ2-1	CASSGLAGLYNEQFF	TGTGCCAGCAGTGGCCTAGCGGGACTGTACAATGAGCAGTTCTTC
.	TRBV12-3/TRBV12-4	few	TRBJ2-1	CASSLRERLFF	TGTGCCAGCAGTTTAAGGGAGCGATTGTTCTTC
TRBD1	TRBV4-1	.	TRBJ1-1	CASSQGLRGPMNTEAFF	TGCGCCAGCAGCCAAGGGCTCAGGGGGCCAATGAACACTGAAGCTTTCTTT
TRBD2	TRBV4-1	few	TRBJ2-1	CASSQDGVAGRNEQFF	TGCGCCAGCAGCCAAGATGGGGTAGCGGGGCGCAATGAGCAGTTCTTC
.	TRBV11-2	.	TRBJ2-1	CASSLASSAAYNEQFF	TGTGCCAGCAGCTTAGCATCTAGCGCGGCCTACAATGAGCAGTTCTTC
.	TRBV4-1	.	TRBJ2-1	CASSQEWDYNEQFF	TGCGCCAGCAGCCAAGAGTGGGACTACAATGAGCAGTTCTTC
.	TRBV7-8	few	TRBJ2-3	CASSLAVGAQYF	TGTGCCAGCAGCTTAGCGGTAGGGGCGCAGTATTTT
.	TRBV9	.	TRBJ2-2	CASSAVRGRAGELFF	TGTGCCAGCAGCGCCGTCAGGGGGAGGGCCGGGGAGCTGTTTTTT
.	TRBV4-1	.	TRBJ2-1	CASSHEEAPPYNEQFF	TGCGCCAGCAGCCACGAAGAGGCGCCCCCCTACAATGAGCAGTTCTTC
.	TRBV5-1	few	TRBJ2-3	CASSGIRADTQYF	TGCGCCAGCAGCGGGATCCGAGCAGATACGCAGTATTTT
TRBD2	TRBV5-8	.	TRBJ2-5	CASSLAGLAGTQETQYF	TGTGCCAGCAGCTTGGCAGGACTAGCGGGGACCCAAGAGACCCAGTACTTC
TRBD1	TRBV20-1	few	TRBJ2-7	CSARRTGLYEQYF	TGCAGTGCTAGACGGACAGGGCTCTACGAGCAGTACTTC
.	TRBV6-1	.	TRBJ1-1	CASSPNRGSEAFF	TGTGCCAGCAGCCCGAACCGGGGATCTGAAGCTTTCTTT
.	TRBV7-9	few	TRBJ1-5	CASSGGSFRDEDQPQHF	TGTGCCAGCAGCGGGGGCTCCTTCAGGGACGAGGATCAGCCCCAGCATTTT
.	TRBV7-2	.	TRBJ2-5	CASSSIRDFEETQYF	TGTGCCAGCAGCTCTATCCGGGACTTCGAAGAGACCCAGTACTTC
.	TRBV6-1	.	TRBJ2-1	CASSPGPGWEQFF	TGTGCCAGCAGCCCGGGACCTGGGTGGGAGCAGTTCTTC
.	TRBV12-3/TRBV12-4	many	TRBJ1-6	CASSFSSATRDKTYNSPLHF	TGTGCCAGCAGTTTTTCGTCGGCTACCCGCGACAAAACTTATAATTCACCCCTCCACTTT
.	TRBV6-1	many	TRBJ1-1	CASSKLKGTEAFF	TGTGCCAGCAGTAAACTGAAGGGCACTGAAGCTTTCTTT
TRBD2	TRBV12-3/TRBV12-4	few	TRBJ2-5	CASSSGGLAETQYF	TGTGCCAGCTCCAGCGGGGGACTGGCGGAGACCCAGTACTTC
.	TRBV6-1	few	TRBJ2-1	CASSEQFSYNEQFF	TGTGCCAGCAGTGAACAGTTCTCCTACAATGAGCAGTTCTTC
TRBD1	TRBV10-3	few	TRBJ2-6	CAISEPGQGTSGANVLTF	TGTGCCATCAGTGAGCCGGGACAGGGAACTTCTGGGGCCAACGTCCTGACTTTC
TRBD1	TRBV5-1	many	TRBJ2-5	CASSSRTGRVETQYF	TGCGCCAGCAGCTCCAGGACAGGGAGAGTAGAGACCCAGTACTTC
.	TRBV6-1	.	TRBJ2-7	CASSRLGSGSSYEQYF	TGTGCCAGCAGCCGGCTTGGAAGCGGAAGCTCCTACGAGCAGTACTTC
.	TRBV12-3/TRBV12-4	many	TRBJ1-2	CASSLTEDYGYTF	TGTGCCAGCAGTTTGACAGAAGACTATGGCTACACCTTC
.	TRBV23-1	.	TRBJ2-4	CASSQSLGRAKNIQYF	TGCGCCAGCAGTCAATCGTTGGGGCGCGCCAAAAACATTCAGTACTTC
TRBD1	TRBV5-1	.	TRBJ2-1	CASSWQTGAHYNEQFF	TGCGCCAGCAGCTGGCAGACAGGGGCACATTACAATGAGCAGTTCTTC
TRBD1	TRBV5-1	many	TRBJ2-1	CASSLEGANYNEQFF	TGCGCCAGCAGCTTGGAGGGGGCGAACTACAATGAGCAGTTCTTC
.	TRBV2	many	TRBJ2-6	CASSSGGRDTSGANVLTF	TGTGCCAGCAGTTCCGGAGGCCGGGACACCTCTGGGGCCAACGTCCTGACTTTC
.	TRBV5-1	.	TRBJ2-1	CASRTGTYNEQFF	TGCGCCAGCAGGACAGGAACCTACAATGAGCAGTTCTTC
TRBD2	TRBV7-8	many	TRBJ2-1	CASSPLAGSSYNEQFF	TGTGCCAGCAGCCCCCTAGCGGGGAGCTCCTACAATGAGCAGTTCTTC
.	TRBV7-6	.	TRBJ1-3	CASSKAGAGNTIYF	TGTGCCAGCAGCAAAGCGGGTGCCGGAAACACCATATATTTT
TRBD1	TRBV20-1	.	TRBJ2-3	CSARDTGTGTNTQYF	TGCAGTGCTAGAGATACCGGGACAGGGACAAATACGCAGTATTTT
TRBD1	TRBV5-1	.	TRBJ2-1	CASSSPDRDSYNEQFF	TGCGCCAGCAGCAGCCCAGACAGGGACTCCTACAATGAGCAGTTCTTC
.	TRBV10-3	many	TRBJ2-5	CAISEGAQETQYF	TGTGCCATCAGTGAGGGGGCCCAAGAGACCCAGTACTTC
.	TRBV5-4	many	TRBJ2-6	CASSSTLSGANVLTF	TGTGCCAGCAGCTCAACCCTCTCTGGGGCCAACGTCCTGACTTTC
.	TRBV6-1	.	TRBJ2-3	CASRPRVSSTDTQYF	TGTGCCAGCAGGCCCCGGGTCTCTAGCACAGATACGCAGTATTTT
TRBD1	TRBV6-5	many	TRBJ1-1	CASSYSQGAPEAFF	TGTGCCAGCAGTTACTCGCAGGGGGCTCCTGAAGCTTTCTTT
.	TRBV20-1	many	TRBJ2-3	CSALTDTQYF	TGCAGTGCGTTAACAGATACGCAGTATTTT
.	TRBV14	.	TRBJ2-5	CASSHRGTETQYF	TGTGCCAGCAGCCATCGGGGGACTGAGACCCAGTACTTC
TRBD1	TRBV3-1	few	TRBJ1-2	CASSQYGTGKGYTF	TGTGCCAGCAGCCAATACGGGACAGGGAAGGGCTACACCTTC
TRBD1	TRBV20-1	.	TRBJ2-7	CSGRDRGGSYEQYF	TGCAGTGGGAGGGACAGGGGCGGATCCTACGAGCAGTACTTC
TRBD1	TRBV4-1	.	TRBJ2-1	CASSPGRGSYNEQFF	TGCGCCAGCAGCCCGGGCAGGGGGTCCTACAATGAGCAGTTCTTC
TRBD2	TRBV11-2	many	TRBJ2-3	CASSGGGSDTQYF	TGTGCCAGCAGTGGCGGGGGGTCAGATACGCAGTATTTT
.	TRBV11-2	many	TRBJ2-3	CASSLDDIPSGLFTDTQYF	TGTGCCAGCAGCTTAGATGACATCCCCTCAGGACTGTTCACAGATACGCAGTATTTT
.	TRBV10-3	many	TRBJ2-5	CAISERGGQETQYF	TGTGCCATCAGTGAGCGGGGCGGTCAAGAGACCCAGTACTTC
.	TRBV15	few	TRBJ2-5	CATSRDRGETQYF	TGTGCCACCAGCAGAGACCGTGGAGAGACCCAGTACTTC
.	TRBV6-5	few	TRBJ1-5	CASSYSNPAYSNQPQHF	TGTGCCAGCAGTTACTCGAATCCAGCCTATAGCAATCAGCCCCAGCATTTT
.	TRBV20-1	many	TRBJ2-1	CSAPRRGTFSYNEQFF	TGCAGTGCCCCTCGGCGGGGGACATTCTCTTACAATGAGCAGTTCTTC
.	TRBV7-2	few	TRBJ1-5	CASSSGLQGGSQHF	TGTGCCAGCAGCTCGGGCCTACAGGGTGGGTCCCAGCATTTT
TRBD1	TRBV4-2	few	TRBJ1-2	CASSQDRGRGLNTF	TGTGCCAGCAGCCAAGATCGGGGCAGGGGGCTCAACACCTTC